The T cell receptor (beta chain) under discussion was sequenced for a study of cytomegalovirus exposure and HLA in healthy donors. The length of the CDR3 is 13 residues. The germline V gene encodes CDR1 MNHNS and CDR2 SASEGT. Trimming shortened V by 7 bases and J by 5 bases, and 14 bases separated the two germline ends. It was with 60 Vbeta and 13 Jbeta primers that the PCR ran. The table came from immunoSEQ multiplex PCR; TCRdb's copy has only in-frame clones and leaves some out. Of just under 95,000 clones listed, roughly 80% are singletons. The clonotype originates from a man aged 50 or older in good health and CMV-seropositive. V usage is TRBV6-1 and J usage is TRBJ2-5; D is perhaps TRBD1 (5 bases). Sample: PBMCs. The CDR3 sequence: CASIGAIRETQYF. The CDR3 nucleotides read TGTGCCAGCATAGGGGCTATACGGGAGACCCAGTACTTC.